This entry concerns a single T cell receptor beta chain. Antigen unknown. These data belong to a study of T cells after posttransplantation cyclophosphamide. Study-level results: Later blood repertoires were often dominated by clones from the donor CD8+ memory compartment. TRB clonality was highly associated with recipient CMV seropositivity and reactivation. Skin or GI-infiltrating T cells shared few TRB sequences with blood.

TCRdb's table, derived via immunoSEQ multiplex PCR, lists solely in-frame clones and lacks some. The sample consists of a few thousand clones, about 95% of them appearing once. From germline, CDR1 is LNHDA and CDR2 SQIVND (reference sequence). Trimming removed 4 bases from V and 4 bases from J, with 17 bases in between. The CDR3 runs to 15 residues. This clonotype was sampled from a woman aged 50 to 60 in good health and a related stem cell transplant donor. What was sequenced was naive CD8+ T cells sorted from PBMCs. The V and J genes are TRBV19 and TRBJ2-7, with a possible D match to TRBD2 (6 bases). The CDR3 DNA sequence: TGTGCCAGTAGTACGACCGGGACTGGGGGGTACGAGCAGTACTTC. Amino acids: CASSTTGTGGYEQYF. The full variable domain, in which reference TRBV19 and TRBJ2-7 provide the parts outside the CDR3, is DGGITQSPKYLFRKEGQNVTLSCEQNLNHDAMYWYRQDPGQGLRLIYYSQIVNDFQKGDIAEGYSVSREKKESFPLTVTSAQKNPTAFYLCASSTTGTGGYEQYFGPGTRLTVT.